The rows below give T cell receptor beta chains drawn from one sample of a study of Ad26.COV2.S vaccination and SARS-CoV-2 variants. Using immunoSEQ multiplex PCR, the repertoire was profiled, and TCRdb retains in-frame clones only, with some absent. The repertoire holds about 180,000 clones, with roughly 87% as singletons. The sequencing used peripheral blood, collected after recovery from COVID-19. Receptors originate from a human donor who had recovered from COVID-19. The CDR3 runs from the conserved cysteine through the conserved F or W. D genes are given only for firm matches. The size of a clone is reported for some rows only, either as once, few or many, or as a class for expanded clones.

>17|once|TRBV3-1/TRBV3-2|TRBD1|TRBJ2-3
TGTGCCAGCAGCCTAATCTCGGGACAGATAATCACAGATACGCAGTATTTT
CASSLISGQIITDTQYF
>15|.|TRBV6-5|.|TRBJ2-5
TGTGCCAGCAGGCCCGGGACTGGCACCGGGGAGACCCAGTACTTC
CASRPGTGTGETQYF
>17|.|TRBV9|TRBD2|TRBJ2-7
TGTGCCAGCAGCGTAGGTCCTAGCGGGGGTCCTTCCTACGAGCAGTACTTC
CASSVGPSGGPSYEQYF
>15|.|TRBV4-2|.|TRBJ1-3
TGTGCCAGCAGCCAAGATGGGGGAACTGGAAACACCATATATTTT
CASSQDGGTGNTIYF
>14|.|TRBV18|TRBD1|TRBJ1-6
TGTGCCAGCTCACCCCGGGACAGGGGTTCACCCCTCCACTTT
CASSPRDRGSPLHF
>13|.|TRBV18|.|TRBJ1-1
TGTGCCAGCTCACCGGAGGTCTGGGATAGGGCTTTCTTT
CASSPEVWDRAFF
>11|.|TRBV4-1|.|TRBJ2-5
TGCGCCAGCAGCCAAGAGGGGACCCAGTACTTC
CASSQEGTQYF
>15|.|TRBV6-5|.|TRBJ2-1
TGTGCCAGCAGGTACACAGGGACCACCTACAATGAGCAGTTCTTC
CASRYTGTTYNEQFF
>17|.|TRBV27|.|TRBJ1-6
TGTGCCAGCAGTCCGAGGAACAGGCTGAATTATAATTCACCCCTCCACTTT
CASSPRNRLNYNSPLHF
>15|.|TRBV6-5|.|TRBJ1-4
TGTGCCAGCAGTTACGGGGCAGGGGAGGGTGAAAAACTGTTTTTT
CASSYGAGEGEKLFF
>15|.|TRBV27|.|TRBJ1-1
TGTGCCAGCAGTTTAGGGGGAGCAAGTAACACTGAAGCTTTCTTT
CASSLGGASNTEAFF
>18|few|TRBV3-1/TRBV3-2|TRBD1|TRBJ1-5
TGTGCCAGCAGCCCGGCGGGACAGGGAGGAAGTAGCAATCAGCCCCAGCATTTT
CASSPAGQGGSSNQPQHF
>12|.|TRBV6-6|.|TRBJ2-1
TGTGCCGGAGGACTATCCTACAATGAGCAGTTCTTC
CAGGLSYNEQFF
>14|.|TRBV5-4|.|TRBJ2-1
TGTGCCAGCAGCTTTCTAGGCGCCTACAATGAGCAGTTCTTC
CASSFLGAYNEQFF
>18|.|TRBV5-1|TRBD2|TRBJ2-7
TGCGCCAGCAGCTCCGCCGAAGTGACTAGCGGATTTACGGGCGAGCAGTACTTC
CASSSAEVTSGFTGEQYF
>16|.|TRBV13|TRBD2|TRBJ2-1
TGTGCCAGCACCCTGGTAGGGACTAGCGCCGGAAATGAGCAGTTCTTC
CASTLVGTSAGNEQFF
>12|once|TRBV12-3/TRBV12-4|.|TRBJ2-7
TGTGCCAGCAGTTCAGGAGGTTCTGGGCAGTACTTC
CASSSGGSGQYF
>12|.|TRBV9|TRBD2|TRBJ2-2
TGTGCCAGCAGCAGGACTAGGAGGGAGCTGTTTTTT
CASSRTRRELFF
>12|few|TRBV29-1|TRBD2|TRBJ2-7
TGCAGCGTCACTAGCGGGACTCGGGAGCAGTACTTC
CSVTSGTREQYF
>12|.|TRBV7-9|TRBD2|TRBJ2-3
TGTGCCAGCAGCCCGACTAGCGGGAGGCTGGATTTT
CASSPTSGRLDF
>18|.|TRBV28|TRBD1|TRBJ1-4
TGTGCCAGCAGTCTTTTGGGGACAGGGATAACAACTAATGAAAAACTGTTTTTT
CASSLLGTGITTNEKLFF
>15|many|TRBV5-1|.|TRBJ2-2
TGCGCCAGCAGCTCCCAGACTGGGAACACCGGGGAGCTGTTTTTT
CASSSQTGNTGELFF
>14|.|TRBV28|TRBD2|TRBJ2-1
TGTGCCAGCAGTCCCATATGGGGGGGCAATGAGCAGTTCTTC
CASSPIWGGNEQFF
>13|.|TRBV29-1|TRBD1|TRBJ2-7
TGCAGCGTGGGGAGGGGACAGGGAGACGAGCAGTACTTC
CSVGRGQGDEQYF
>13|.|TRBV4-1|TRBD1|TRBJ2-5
TGCGCCAGCAGCCCAGGGACAGAAGAGACCCAGTACTTC
CASSPGTEETQYF
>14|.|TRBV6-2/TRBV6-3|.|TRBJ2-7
TGTGCCAGCAGTTACGACCTCTACTCCTACGAGCAGTACTTC
CASSYDLYSYEQYF
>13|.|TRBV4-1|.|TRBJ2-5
TGCGCCAGCAGCCCCCCGGGAGAGGAGACCCAGTACTTC
CASSPPGEETQYF